Sequencing of this TCR beta chain was carried out in a study of T cell responses to AZD1222 COVID-19 vaccine. Findings of the study overall: Only after the peak T cell response were repertoires sampled. Just six people given AZD1222 tested seropositive at baseline. Clonal diversity may have been underestimated, and the donors were mostly white British, with more females than males.

Points on this clone: The antigen is unknown.

The CDR3 sequence is 15 residues long. Germline V gene data show CDR1 as MDHEN and CDR2 as SYDVKM. Trimming removed 5 bases from V and 0 bases from J, with 8 bases in between. Profiled with immunoSEQ multiplex PCR; TCRdb holds only in-frame clones, not every one. The repertoire holds 77,000 or so clones, with over 75% as singletons. The chain joins TRBV28 to TRBJ2-6; TRBD1 might be the D (5 bases). The source of this sequence is an adult who received the AZD1222 COVID-19 vaccine. The specimen was peripheral blood, collected 28 days after the second AZD1222 dose. The CDR3 loop reads CASSTRVSGANVLTF. CDR3 DNA sequence: TGTGCCAGCAGTACCAGGGTCTCTGGGGCCAACGTCCTGACTTTC. The variable domain in full, completed from reference TRBV28 and TRBJ2-6, reads DVKVTQSSRYLVKRTGEKVFLECVQDMDHENMFWYRQDPGLGLRLIYFSYDVKMKEKGDIPEGYSVSREKKERFSLILESASTNQTSMYLCASSTRVSGANVLTFGAGSRLTVL.